This TCR beta chain was obtained from a study of blood T cells in healthy people across ages. Overall study findings and caveats: It was not possible, with unsorted PBMCs, to conclusively compare naive and antigen-experienced cells.

Healthy Russian Caucasian donors spanned ages about 6 to 95 years. Only a few counts were recorded for this clonotype. The antigen remains undetermined. The CDR3 length is 12 residues. In germline, CDR1 is SGHRS, CDR2 YFSETQ. V lost 7 bases and J lost 3, with 10 bases in between. A second PCR, run for roughly 6 to 11 cycles, used a sample-barcoded 5' primer plus a J-beta primer mix. Researchers report that a template-switch adaptor with 12 random nucleotides tagged each cDNA molecule. TCRdb called the 5' RACE reads again in MiXCR, with one record for every CDR3 protein. The sample includes about 1.8 million distinct CDR3 sequences, roughly 52% seen only once; the top ten take less than 2.5%.

The clonotype comes from a woman in her 40s in good health. The sequenced sample was blood. The genes are TRBV5-1 and TRBJ2-5; D is undetermined. As DNA, the CDR3 is TGCGCCAGCGGGCAGGAGAAAGAGACCCAGTACTTC. This sequence encodes CASGQEKETQYF.